This T cell receptor (beta chain) was profiled in a study of blood T cell repertoires in COVID-19. Study at large: COVID-19 samples from acute and convalescent phases originated in the United States, Italy and Spain. PBMCs, B-cell-depleted T cells, or T cells were the source of the cDNA or gDNA that made up the material.

In the authors' methods: Estimation of nucleated cell counts was performed using reference gene primer amplification. Profiling relied on immunoSEQ multiplex PCR, and the TCRdb table lists in-frame clones only, not all of them. From that table come the V and J calls and clone size; the DNA was used to work out D and trimming. The repertoire has 250,000 or so clones, around four fifths of them found once; the top ten carry under 5%. The CDR3 has 14 residues. Trimming removed 10 bases from V and 4 bases from J, with 20 bases in between. Germline V gene sequence: CDR1 SNHLY, CDR2 FYNNEI. The chain joins TRBV2 to TRBJ2-7, with D maybe TRBD2 (6 bases). The sequence was obtained from a man aged 55-75 years with acute or convalescent COVID-19. What was sequenced was peripheral blood. In DNA form, the CDR3 reads TGTGCCACTTCAGGACCGGGACTGGATTACGAGCAGTACTTC. Translated, it gives CATSGPGLDYEQYF.